Sequencing of this T cell receptor (beta chain) was carried out in a study of blood T cell repertoires in COVID-19. Study overall: The origin of the acute and convalescent COVID-19 samples was the United States, Italy and Spain. Sources were T cells, B-cell-depleted T cells, or PBMCs; the material itself was cDNA or gDNA.

In the original workflow: Estimates of nucleated cell counts were drawn from the amplification of reference gene primers. Libraries were prepared by immunoSEQ multiplex PCR; TCRdb keeps only in-frame clonotypes and omits some of them. V, J and clone size are those of that table, while D and trimming were read from the DNA. The table has some 160,000 clones, roughly 91% seen once. On this clone itself: Other DNA sequences in the sample encode the same CDR3.

Trimming took 3 bases from V and 7 from J, leaving 10 bases between them. Germline V CDR1 and CDR2: KGHSH, LQKENI. This CDR3 contains 13 residues. The J gene is TRBJ2-4, the V gene TRBV18; D is possibly TRBD2 (6 bases). The sequence was collected from a man between 18 and 35 years old with acute or convalescent COVID-19. Sequenced input: peripheral blood. CDR3 sequence (DNA): TGTGCCAGCTCACCGGGAGGTGGGAACATTCAGTACTTC. Translated, it gives CASSPGGGNIQYF. The entire variable domain, with the rest obtained from reference TRBV18 and TRBJ2-4, is as follows: NAGVMQNPRHLVRRRGQEARLRCSPMKGHSHVYWYRQLPEEGLKFMVYLQKENIIDESGMPKERFSAEFPKEGPSILRIQQVVRGDSAAYFCASSPGGGNIQYFGAGTRLSVL.